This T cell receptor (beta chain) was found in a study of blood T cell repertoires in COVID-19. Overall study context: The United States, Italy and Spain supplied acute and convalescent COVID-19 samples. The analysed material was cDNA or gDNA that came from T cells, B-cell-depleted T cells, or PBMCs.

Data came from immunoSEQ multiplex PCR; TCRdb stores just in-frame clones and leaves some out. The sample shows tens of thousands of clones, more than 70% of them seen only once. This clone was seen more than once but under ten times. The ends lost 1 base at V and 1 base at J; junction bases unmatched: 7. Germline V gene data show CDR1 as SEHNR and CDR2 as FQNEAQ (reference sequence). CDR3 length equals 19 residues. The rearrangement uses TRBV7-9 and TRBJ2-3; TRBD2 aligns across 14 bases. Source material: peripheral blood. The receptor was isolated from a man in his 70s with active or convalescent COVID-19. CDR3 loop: CASSLGLAGGLSGTDTQYF. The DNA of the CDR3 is TGTGCCAGCAGCTTAGGACTAGCGGGGGGGCTCTCTGGCACAGATACGCAGTATTTT.